A single sample is the source of the 2 T cell receptor beta chains below, sequenced in a study of blood T cell repertoires in COVID-19. TCRdb's table, derived via immunoSEQ multiplex PCR, lists solely in-frame clones and lacks some. Altogether approximately 220,000 clones are present, approximately 90% being singletons, with the ten largest covering 2.5% to 3%. The specimen sequenced was PBMCs or T cells enriched from blood (not recorded which). These receptors all come from a woman aged 25 to 39 with acute COVID-19.

This chain uses TRBV2 with TRBJ2-7, with 9 bases lining up with TRBD1. In germline, CDR1 is SNHLY, CDR2 FYNNEI. Unmatched junction bases numbered 9, after V lost 6 bases and J lost 0 bases. The CDR3 extends over 16 amino acids. The CDR3 spells CASRILPGQGSYEQYF. CDR3 in DNA: TGTGCCAGCAGAATTTTACCGGGACAGGGCTCCTACGAGCAGTACTTC. The complete variable domain, with remaining parts taken from reference TRBV2 and TRBJ2-7, reads EPEVTQTPSHQVTQMGQEVILRCVPISNHLYFYWYRQILGQKVEFLVSFYNNEISEKSEIFDDQFSVERPDGSNFTLKIRSTKLEDSAMYFCASRILPGQGSYEQYFGPGTRLTVT.

The chain uses TRBV6-6 and TRBJ2-3, with 7 bases aligning to TRBD2. With 7 bases clipped from V and 2 bases from J, the junction kept 12 bases outside the gene matches. Germline V gene lookup returns CDR1 MNHNY and CDR2 SVGAGI (reference sequence). The CDR3 contains 16 residues. As DNA, the CDR3 is TGTGCCAGCATCGCCCCCCTTGCGGGGGACACAGATACGCAGTATTTT. Its translation: CASIAPLAGDTDTQYF.